A single sample gave rise to the 24 T cell receptor beta chains below, sequenced in a study of T cell responses to AZD1222 COVID-19 vaccine. Only in-frame clones appear in the TCRdb table, and some are missing; sequencing was by immunoSEQ multiplex PCR. The sample gives approximately 180,000 clones, 85% to 95% of which show up once; about 1% is in the top ten. The sequencing used peripheral blood, collected 28 days after the second dose of the MenACWY control vaccine. The receptors stem from an adult who received the MenACWY meningococcal vaccine as a control.

V usage is TRBV30 and J usage is TRBJ2-2; weak D call: TRBD1 (5 bases). V lost 2 bases and J lost 6, with 10 bases in between. This CDR3 region has 13 residues. CDR1 and CDR2 (germline): GTSNPN, SVGIG (reference sequence). The CDR3 region is CAWSRQFAGELFF. For the CDR3, the DNA is TGTGCCTGGAGTCGACAGTTCGCCGGGGAGCTGTTTTTT.

This clone was detected once. The chain is built from TRBV12-3 or TRBV12-4 and TRBJ1-5; no reliable D call. V dropped 6 bases and J dropped 2 bases, with 5 bases sitting between them. The CDR3 has 12 amino acids. This CDR3 reads CASRYGNQPQHF. CDR3 nucleotides: TGTGCCAGCAGGTACGGCAATCAGCCCCAGCATTTT.

The rearrangement joins TRBV5-1 to TRBJ1-2; the D is unclear. CDR1 and CDR2 from the germline V gene are SGHRS and YFSETQ. The CDR3 has 12 residues. V was pared by 5 bases and J by 7 bases, with 12 bases between. The DNA for the CDR3 is TGCGCCAGCAGTCCTGATCGGGGTGGCTACACCTTC. Encoded protein: CASSPDRGGYTF.

The chain has TRBV6-5 and TRBJ1-3, with D perhaps matching TRBD1 (6 bases). In germline, CDR1 is MNHEY, CDR2 SVGAGI. Trimming took 2 bases from V and 0 from J, leaving 11 bases between them. The CDR3 covers 16 residues. The CDR3 DNA is TGTGCCAGCAGTTACGGGGGCATGAGCTCTGGAAACACCATATATTTT. As protein: CASSYGGMSSGNTIYF.

The chain is built from TRBV3-1 (or the pseudogene TRBV3-2) and TRBJ1-3, with 8 bases aligning to TRBD1. Germline V lookup: CDR1 LGHDT, CDR2 YNNKEL (reference sequence). With 4 bases clipped from V and 0 bases from J, the junction kept 5 bases outside the gene matches. This CDR3 is built from 16 residues. The CDR3 DNA sequence: TGTGCCAGCAGCCCGCGGGACAGGAACTCTGGAAACACCATATATTTT. Its protein product is CASSPRDRNSGNTIYF.

The chain couples TRBV28 to TRBJ2-5; D not resolved. Germline lookup yields CDR1 MDHEN and CDR2 SYDVKM. V was trimmed by 3 bases and J by 5 bases, leaving 10 bases between them. CDR3 length: 13 amino acids. The CDR3 nucleotides read TGTGCCAGCAGTTTGGGGAACGAGGAGACCCAGTACTTC. This encodes CASSLGNEETQYF.

The chain joins TRBV10-3 to TRBJ2-3; D possibly corresponds to TRBD2 (6 bases). Trimming pared 3 bases from V and 4 bases from J, leaving 17 bases between. The CDR3 sequence is 16 residues long. Germline loops: CDR1 ENHRY, CDR2 SYGVKD. The CDR3 DNA follows: TGTGCCATCAGTGAATGGGGCGGGATAATGTCAGATACGCAGTATTTT. This translates into CAISEWGGIMSDTQYF.

This sequence joins TRBV5-4 and TRBJ2-5, with 11 bases fitting TRBD1. V lost 4 bases to trimming and J lost 5 bases; unmatched junction nucleotides: 4. Germline V gene sequence: CDR1 SGHNT, CDR2 YYREEE (reference sequence). The CDR3 contains 14 residues. CDR3 sequence reads: CASSPDRGRETQYF. CDR3 nucleotide sequence: TGTGCCAGCAGCCCGGACAGGGGGCGTGAGACCCAGTACTTC.

The chain links TRBV28 to TRBJ1-1; 11 bases match TRBD1. Unmatched junction bases numbered 4, after V lost 6 bases and J lost 1 base. Germline CDR1 is MDHEN and CDR2 is SYDVKM. The CDR3 is 15 amino acids. The CDR3: CASRRTGGGNTEAFF. The CDR3 nucleotides are TGTGCCAGCAGACGGACAGGGGGCGGGAACACTGAAGCTTTCTTT.

The CDR3 spells CASNINEQYF. In DNA form, the CDR3 reads TGTGCCAGCAACATAAACGAGCAGTACTTC. The genes are TRBV5-8 and TRBJ2-7; no reliable D call. V shed 6 bases and J shed 5 bases, with 6 bases lying between them. In germline, CDR1 is SGHTS, CDR2 YDEGEE. CDR3 length: 10 amino acids.

This rearrangement joins TRBV2 to TRBJ1-5; D is uncertain. CDR3 length: 15 amino acids. Per the germline V gene, CDR1 is SNHLY and CDR2 is FYNNEI. The V end lost 0 bases, the J end lost 3 bases, and 9 bases lay between the germline ends. CDR3 bases: TGTGCCAGCAGTGAAGCGATCTGGGCCAATCAGCCCCAGCATTTT. The encoded protein is CASSEAIWANQPQHF. Supplemented by reference TRBV2 and TRBJ1-5, the full variable domain reads EPEVTQTPSHQVTQMGQEVILRCVPISNHLYFYWYRQILGQKVEFLVSFYNNEISEKSEIFDDQFSVERPDGSNFTLKIRSTKLEDSAMYFCASSEAIWANQPQHFGDGTRLSIL.

V and J are TRBV9 and TRBJ2-3; perhaps TRBD1 as D (5 bases). Trimming shortened V by 0 bases and J by 4 bases, and 6 bases separated the two germline ends. CDR3 length: 13 amino acids. Germline V gene lookup returns CDR1 SGDLS and CDR2 YYNGEE. The CDR3 protein is CASSVEGPDTQYF. The CDR3 nucleotides read TGTGCCAGCAGCGTAGAGGGGCCAGATACGCAGTATTTT. The variable domain in full, completed from reference TRBV9 and TRBJ2-3, reads DSGVTQTPKHLITATGQRVTLRCSPRSGDLSVYWYQQSLDQGLQFLIQYYNGEERAKGNILERFSAQQFPDLHSELNLSSLELGDSALYFCASSVEGPDTQYFGPGTRLTVL.

The chain recombines TRBV11-2 with TRBJ2-5; TRBD2 aligns across 8 bases. The germline V gene has CDR1 SGHAT and CDR2 FQNNGV. J lost 1 base, V lost 2 bases, and 6 bases had no gene match. CDR3 length: 16 amino acids. The CDR3 DNA reads as TGTGCCAGCAGCTTATCTACGGGGGGGTTCCAAGAGACCCAGTACTTC. It codes for CASSLSTGGFQETQYF.

The V call is TRBV9, the J call TRBJ1-4; 7 bases fit TRBD1. Germline V lookup: CDR1 SGDLS, CDR2 YYNGEE. The CDR3 totals 14 residues. Trimming at V came to 4 bases and at J to 1 base, leaving 1 base not matched to a gene. The CDR3 protein is CASSTGVTNEKLFF. The DNA of the CDR3 is TGTGCCAGCAGCACAGGGGTAACTAATGAAAAACTGTTTTTT.

This sequence joins TRBV27 and TRBJ1-1, with a possible D match to TRBD1 (6 bases). With 3 bases removed from V and 6 bases from J, the gap between germline ends came to 14 bases. The germline V gene encodes CDR1 MNHEY and CDR2 SMNVEV (reference sequence). This CDR3 region has 14 residues. CDR3 in DNA: TGTGCCAGCAGTTTGGGGGGCCAGGGCTCTGAAGCTTTCTTT. It translates to CASSLGGQGSEAFF.

The V and J genes are TRBV4-2 and TRBJ1-1; D perhaps matches TRBD1 (6 bases). This CDR3 is 14 amino acids long. CDR1 and CDR2 from the germline V gene are LGHNA and YNFKEQ. The V and J ends lost 3 bases and 4 bases respectively, with 12 bases between them. This CDR3 reads CASSQGALATEAFF. The CDR3, as DNA: TGTGCCAGCAGCCAGGGGGCCTTGGCCACTGAAGCTTTCTTT.

The rearrangement joins TRBV29-1 to TRBJ2-7; 10 bases align to TRBD1. CDR1 and CDR2 from the germline V gene are SQVTM and ANQGSEA. This CDR3 contains 13 residues. Trimming at V came to 6 bases and at J to 2 bases, leaving 4 bases not matched to a gene. CDR3 nucleotides: TGCAGCGTCGGGACAGGGGCGCCCTACGAGCAGTACTTC. It encodes CSVGTGAPYEQYF.

The chain carries TRBV5-6 and TRBJ1-5; D not certain. Trimming took off 2 bases at V and 9 bases at J, with 12 bases between the two ends. The germline V gene encodes CDR1 SGHDT and CDR2 YYEEEE. CDR3 length equals 13 residues. The CDR3 spells CASSFYSQGPQHF. CDR3 in DNA: TGTGCCAGCAGCTTCTATTCCCAAGGGCCCCAGCATTTT.

CDR3 loop: CATSDFQTDFPGQGRGGYTF. The CDR3 DNA follows: TGTGCCACCAGTGATTTCCAGACTGACTTTCCGGGACAGGGGAGAGGAGGCTACACCTTC. The chain carries TRBV24-1 and TRBJ1-2; TRBD1 matches at 10 bases. The CDR3 sequence is 20 residues long. Looked up from germline, CDR1 is KGHDR and CDR2 is SFDVKD. Trimming took 1 base from V and 8 from J; bases not matched to a gene: 21.

This rearrangement joins TRBV2 to TRBJ2-2, with D possibly matching TRBD1 (5 bases). Germline V gene sequence: CDR1 SNHLY, CDR2 FYNNEI. CDR3 length equals 19 residues. Deletions cut 6 bases from V and 2 bases from J, with 25 bases between. The CDR3 is CASRAGQGRVSRNTGELFF. The CDR3 coding sequence is TGTGCCAGCAGGGCCGGCCAGGGTCGTGTCTCAAGAAACACCGGGGAGCTGTTTTTT.

This chain links TRBV30 with TRBJ2-5; TRBD1 or TRBD2 may be the D gene (6 bases each). CDR1 and CDR2 from the germline V gene are GTSNPN and SVGIG (reference sequence). This CDR3 spans 16 amino acids. Trimming pared 5 bases from V and 1 base from J, leaving 20 bases between. Written as DNA, the CDR3 is TGTGCCTGGGGGATCCGGGGGCGATTTGGCCAAGAGACCCAGTACTTC. Its protein is CAWGIRGRFGQETQYF.

The chain recombines TRBV19 with TRBJ2-5, with 8 bases fitting TRBD2. This CDR3 comprises 16 residues. Germline V lookup: CDR1 LNHDA, CDR2 SQIVND (reference sequence). Trimming cost V 1 base and J 5 bases; bases outside gene matches: 9. CDR3 nucleotides: TGTGCCAGTAGTATAGGCTCCGGGACTAGAGTGGAGACCCAGTACTTC. Encoded protein: CASSIGSGTRVETQYF.

The chain employs TRBV6-6 and TRBJ2-7; 10 positions match TRBD2. Trimming at V came to 5 bases and at J to 4 bases, leaving 11 bases not matched to a gene. CDR3 size: 16 residues. CDR1 and CDR2 from the germline V gene are MNHNY and SVGAGI (reference sequence). Here the CDR3 DNA reads TGTGCCAGCAGTCGCCCTAGCGGGGGCGATCCATACGAGCAGTACTTC. It yields the protein CASSRPSGGDPYEQYF.

This rearrangement joins TRBV25-1 to TRBJ1-1; 7 bases match TRBD1. This CDR3 is 14 amino acids long. Germline V gene sequence: CDR1 MGHDK, CDR2 SYGVNS. V was clipped by 5 bases and J by 3 bases; unmatched bases: 6. The CDR3 spells CASSTGDWDTEAFF. The CDR3 nucleotides are TGTGCCAGCAGTACAGGGGACTGGGACACTGAAGCTTTCTTT.